The source of this T cell receptor (beta chain) is a study of radiotherapy plus CTLA-4 blockade in lung cancer. Notes on the study in general: Following radiotherapy plus ipilimumab, tumor-derived TCR clones expanded in the blood. Early clonal dynamics of blood T cells, together with interferon-beta, were reported as the best response predictor.

Concerning this clone itself: Antigen unknown.

CDR3 length: 16 residues. The V gene's germline CDR1 is GTSNPN and CDR2 SVGIG (reference sequence). With V trimmed by 0 bases and J by 6 bases, 13 bases remained unmatched. The data were produced by immunoSEQ multiplex PCR, yet TCRdb's version contains in-frame clones alone and is incomplete. The sample consists of 70,000 to 95,000 clones, about 85% of them appearing once. The specimen was peripheral blood, collected from a patient treated with radiotherapy plus ipilimumab. The chain uses TRBV30 and TRBJ2-7; 8 bases line up with TRBD1. The source of this sequence is a human donor with non-small cell lung cancer that progressed on radiotherapy plus ipilimumab. CDR3 amino acids: CAWSVPDRVLGVEQYF. DNA for the CDR3: TGTGCCTGGAGTGTACCGGACAGGGTATTGGGGGTCGAGCAGTACTTC.